These T cell receptor beta chains were read from a single sample in a study of blood T cell repertoires in COVID-19. Method: immunoSEQ multiplex PCR; TCRdb's copy keeps in-frame clones and lacks some. The sample records roughly 350,000 clones, 85% being singletons. Sequencing was done on a sample of peripheral blood. Receptor source: a woman aged 18-29 years with acute or convalescent COVID-19. The CDR3 runs from the conserved cysteine through the conserved F or W. The D gene is left open where the match is weak. A clone size is listed for some rows: how often the clone was seen (once, few, many), or a class if it is expanded.

V gene	D gene	J gene	clone size	CDR3 protein	CDR3 DNA
TRBV12-5	TRBD1	TRBJ1-1	-	CASGPRGTVNTEAFF	TGTGCTAGTGGCCCCCGAGGGACAGTCAACACTGAAGCTTTCTTT
TRBV7-3	TRBD2	TRBJ2-1	-	CASSPTLAGGGNEQFF	TGTGCCAGCAGCCCCACTCTAGCGGGAGGAGGCAATGAGCAGTTCTTC
TRBV29-1	-	TRBJ2-7	-	CSVETGFEQYF	TGCAGCGTTGAAACAGGGTTCGAGCAGTACTTC
TRBV5-1	-	TRBJ1-6	-	CASSLYGYNSPLHF	TGCGCCAGCAGCTTGTACGGGTATAATTCACCCCTCCACTTT
TRBV5-6	-	TRBJ1-4	-	CASSLSYGGTNEKLFF	TGTGCCAGCAGCTTGTCTTATGGAGGAACTAATGAAAAACTGTTTTTT
TRBV24-1	TRBD1	TRBJ2-1	-	CATSPGQGTNEQFF	TGTGCCACCAGTCCTGGACAGGGGACCAATGAGCAGTTCTTC
TRBV5-6	-	TRBJ2-2	-	CASSWGSTGELFF	TGTGCCAGCAGCTGGGGCTCCACCGGGGAGCTGTTTTTT
TRBV7-6	-	TRBJ2-7	-	CASSAGSSGPPYEQYF	TGTGCCAGCAGCGCGGGGTCGAGCGGGCCTCCCTACGAGCAGTACTTC
TRBV7-6	-	TRBJ1-2	-	CASSLGGWPPVGYTF	TGTGCCAGCAGCCTGGGAGGGTGGCCCCCCGTCGGATACACCTTC
TRBV5-1	-	TRBJ2-7	-	CASSFLTDSSYEQYF	TGCGCCAGCAGCTTCCTGACGGACAGCTCCTACGAGCAGTACTTC
TRBV9	TRBD1	TRBJ1-6	-	CASSVEDRDSPLHF	TGTGCCAGCAGCGTAGAGGACAGGGATTCACCCCTCCACTTT
TRBV2	-	TRBJ1-4	-	CASSVGPPTTNEKLFF	TGTGCCAGCAGTGTGGGCCCCCCCACAACTAATGAAAAACTGTTTTTT
TRBV15	-	TRBJ1-2	-	CATSREGDIGYGYTF	TGTGCCACCAGCAGAGAGGGGGACATAGGCTATGGCTACACCTTC
TRBV4-2	-	TRBJ2-6	-	CASSPLEGISGANVLTF	TGTGCCAGCAGCCCCTTGGAGGGAATCTCTGGGGCCAACGTCCTGACTTTC
TRBV13	TRBD1	TRBJ1-1	-	CASSETGGKETEAFF	TGTGCCAGCAGCGAGACAGGGGGCAAAGAGACTGAAGCTTTCTTT
TRBV28	TRBD1	TRBJ1-6	-	CASSFRQGRNSPLHF	TGTGCCAGCAGTTTCCGACAGGGACGGAATTCACCCCTCCACTTT
TRBV28	-	TRBJ1-3	-	CATFAGQLVASNTIYF	TGTGCCACCTTTGCCGGACAGCTTGTAGCTAGTAACACCATATATTTT
TRBV6-5	TRBD1	TRBJ1-5	-	CWGQGDQPQHF	TGTTGGGGACAGGGAGATCAGCCCCAGCATTTT
TRBV28	-	TRBJ2-5	-	CASSFGSGGTTQYF	TGTGCCAGCAGTTTTGGAAGCGGAGGGACGACCCAGTACTTC
TRBV7-6	-	TRBJ1-6	-	CASSVGHLGRNSPLHF	TGTGCCAGCAGCGTGGGACACCTGGGCCGAAATTCACCCCTCCACTTT
TRBV3-1/TRBV3-2	-	TRBJ2-6	-	CASSLQPPGTGSGANVLTF	TGTGCCAGCAGCCTTCAACCGCCCGGGACTGGATCTGGGGCCAACGTCCTGACTTTC
TRBV6-5	-	TRBJ2-1	-	CASSTSSEQFF	TGTGCCAGCAGTACTAGCAGTGAGCAGTTCTTC
TRBV6-2/TRBV6-3	TRBD2	TRBJ2-3	-	CASSYLGLAGGPSDTQYF	TGTGCCAGCAGTTACCTCGGACTAGCGGGGGGGCCGTCAGATACGCAGTATTTT
TRBV10-3	-	TRBJ1-2	-	CAISAGGGGGYGYTF	TGTGCCATCAGTGCCGGAGGTGGGGGGGGCTATGGCTACACCTTC
TRBV30	TRBD1	TRBJ1-2	-	CARPGQGNYGYTF	TGTGCCAGACCGGGACAGGGGAACTATGGCTACACCTTC
TRBV2	-	TRBJ1-5	-	CASFEGAIFNQPQHF	TGTGCCAGCTTTGAGGGCGCGATATTCAATCAGCCCCAGCATTTT
TRBV7-8	TRBD1	TRBJ1-5	few	CASSPGDRGVNQPQHF	TGTGCCAGCAGCCCCGGGGACAGGGGGGTCAATCAGCCCCAGCATTTT
TRBV6-6	-	TRBJ1-3	-	CASSYGAEPTGNTIYF	TGTGCCAGCAGTTACGGGGCAGAGCCTACTGGAAACACCATATATTTT
TRBV5-4	TRBD2	TRBJ2-2	-	CASSLIYQRGGIGELFF	TGTGCCAGCAGCTTAATATATCAGCGGGGGGGAATCGGGGAGCTGTTTTTT
TRBV27	-	TRBJ1-1	-	CASSLSSGGTEAFF	TGTGCCAGCAGTTTATCCTCGGGGGGCACTGAAGCTTTCTTT
TRBV15	-	TRBJ1-2	-	CATSREADSGYTF	TGTGCCACCAGCAGAGAGGCGGACTCTGGCTACACCTTC
TRBV5-6	TRBD2	TRBJ2-1	-	CASSLRAGVSYNEQFF	TGTGCCAGCAGCTTGCGAGCGGGGGTCTCCTACAATGAGCAGTTCTTC
TRBV5-4	-	TRBJ2-3	-	CASSEAPEGTQYF	TGTGCCAGCAGCGAGGCCCCCGAGGGTACGCAGTATTTT
TRBV27	-	TRBJ1-1	-	CASSSAGQNTEAFF	TGTGCCAGCAGTTCGGCCGGACAGAACACTGAAGCTTTCTTT
TRBV12-5	TRBD1	TRBJ1-4	-	CASGKLNRGQEKLFF	TGTGCTAGTGGCAAACTTAACAGGGGTCAGGAAAAACTGTTTTTT
TRBV28	TRBD1	TRBJ1-5	-	CASSTNRGPLYSNQPQHF	TGTGCCAGCAGTACGAACAGGGGCCCCCTATATAGCAATCAGCCCCAGCATTTT
TRBV7-3	TRBD2	TRBJ2-2	-	CASSRGLAGVTGELFF	TGTGCCAGCAGCCGGGGACTAGCGGGAGTAACCGGGGAGCTGTTTTTT
TRBV3-1/TRBV3-2	-	TRBJ1-1	-	CASTEHSNTEAFF	TGTGCCAGCACCGAACATTCGAACACTGAAGCTTTCTTT
TRBV30	TRBD1	TRBJ2-4	-	CAITGVSKNIQYF	TGTGCCATCACAGGGGTGTCCAAAAACATTCAGTACTTC
TRBV12-2	-	TRBJ1-2	once	CASRLGRRTRGLANYGYTF	TGTGCAAGTCGCTTAGGCCGAAGGACACGAGGATTAGCTAACTATGGCTACACCTTC
TRBV19	-	TRBJ1-5	once	CASNREGQPQHF	TGTGCCAGTAACAGGGAAGGGCAGCCCCAGCATTTT
TRBV28	-	TRBJ2-7	-	CASSPGQGGGTYEQYF	TGTGCCAGCAGCCCGGGCCAAGGGGGAGGGACCTACGAGCAGTACTTC
TRBV7-2	-	TRBJ2-2	-	CASSPRWEEGTGELFF	TGTGCCAGCAGCCCAAGGTGGGAGGAGGGGACCGGGGAGCTGTTTTTT
TRBV11-2	TRBD1	TRBJ2-1	-	CASSAGTGLSVEQFF	TGTGCCAGCAGCGCCGGGACAGGTCTGTCCGTTGAGCAGTTCTTC
TRBV4-2	-	TRBJ2-7	-	CASSQGYGGQGEQYF	TGTGCCAGCAGCCAAGGGTATGGAGGCCAAGGCGAGCAGTACTTC
TRBV19	TRBD1	TRBJ1-2	-	CASSPGQGPYGYTF	TGTGCCAGTAGTCCCGGACAGGGTCCCTATGGCTACACCTTC
TRBV10-2	TRBD1	TRBJ1-6	-	CASSLDRGESPLHF	TGCGCCAGCAGTCTAGACAGGGGAGAATCACCCCTCCACTTT
TRBV24-1	-	TRBJ2-3	-	CATSLAHHTDTQYF	TGTGCCACCAGTCTAGCGCACCACACAGATACGCAGTATTTT
TRBV2	-	TRBJ1-5	-	CASSEHGADQPQHF	TGTGCCAGCAGTGAACATGGGGCAGATCAGCCCCAGCATTTT
TRBV5-1	TRBD1	TRBJ2-5	once	CASSWDSRFQETQYF	TGCGCCAGCAGCTGGGACAGTCGTTTCCAAGAGACCCAGTACTTC
TRBV19	TRBD2	TRBJ2-7	-	CASSMSPGLGSSYEQYF	TGTGCCAGTAGTATGTCTCCGGGACTAGGAAGCTCCTACGAGCAGTACTTC
TRBV5-1	TRBD1	TRBJ2-3	-	CASSPGQGPDTQYF	TGCGCCAGCAGCCCCGGACAGGGGCCAGATACGCAGTATTTT
TRBV30	TRBD2	TRBJ2-2	-	CAWSPGLAGGTNTGELFF	TGTGCCTGGAGTCCGGGACTAGCGGGGGGAACGAACACCGGGGAGCTGTTTTTT
TRBV3-1/TRBV3-2	-	TRBJ2-5	-	CASSQTPGSMEETQYF	TGTGCCAGCAGCCAAACCCCCGGGAGTATGGAGGAGACCCAGTACTTC